One sample yielded the 30 T cell receptor beta chains listed below, sequenced in a study of shared clonotypes between healthy human individuals. Repertoires were generated with immunoSEQ multiplex PCR, while TCRdb's copy carries only in-frame clones and drops some. The sample includes about 470,000 clones, roughly 83% of them seen just once. Sequencing input: PBMCs. These receptors all stem from a woman in her 40s in good health. Some clones in this sample may be carry-over from other donors' samples.

The chain links TRBV28 to TRBJ2-6; 9 bases match TRBD1. The germline CDR1 and CDR2 sequences are MDHEN and SYDVKM. J gave up 0 bases and V 6 bases, and 9 bases lay outside the gene matches. This CDR3 region has 18 residues. This CDR3 is CASRGGTGRSSGANVLTF. The CDR3 DNA is TGTGCCAGCAGGGGGGGGACAGGGCGAAGCTCTGGGGCCAACGTCCTGACTTTC. Full variable domain (missing parts from reference TRBV28 and TRBJ2-6): DVKVTQSSRYLVKRTGEKVFLECVQDMDHENMFWYRQDPGLGLRLIYFSYDVKMKEKGDIPEGYSVSREKKERFSLILESASTNQTSMYLCASRGGTGRSSGANVLTFGAGSRLTVL.

The chain employs TRBV7-9 and TRBJ2-5, with 8 bases fitting TRBD1. Trimming at V came to 2 bases and at J to 1 base, leaving 3 bases not matched to a gene. The CDR3 is made up of 15 amino acids. Germline lookup yields CDR1 SEHNR and CDR2 FQNEAQ (reference sequence). The CDR3 protein is CASSLTGGTQETQYF. In DNA form, the CDR3 reads TGTGCCAGCAGCTTAACAGGGGGGACCCAAGAGACCCAGTACTTC.

In regard to this clone: One end of the junction varies from germline; a read error may be responsible. This chain links TRBV12-5 with TRBJ2-1; 15 bases agree with TRBD2. CDR1 and CDR2 (germline): LGHNT, FRNRAP. This CDR3 is built from 20 residues. In nucleotides, the CDR3 is TGTGCTAGTGGTTTGGTACAAGGACTAGCGGGAGGGCCCTCCGACAATGAGCAGTTCTTC. This translates into CASGLVQGLAGGPSDNEQFF. Full variable domain (remainder filled in from reference TRBV12-5 and TRBJ2-1): DARVTQTPRHKVTEMGQEVTMRCQPILGHNTVFWYRQTMMQGLELLAYFRNRAPLDDSGMPKDRFSAEMPDATLATLKIQPSEPRDSAVYFCASGLVQGLAGGPSDNEQFFGPGTRLTVL.

The chain is built from TRBV18 and TRBJ2-7; 8 bases agree with TRBD2. After removal of 6 bases from V and 6 bases from J, the junction contained 7 bases not matched to a gene. The germline gives CDR1 KGHSH, CDR2 LQKENI. CDR3 size: 13 residues. In DNA, the CDR3 is TGTGCCAGCTCGCAAGGACTAGCAAGCGAGCAGTACTTC. Residues: CASSQGLASEQYF.

This chain connects TRBV7-3 to TRBJ2-2, with TRBD2 as a possible D gene (5 bases). The CDR3 is 17 amino acids. Germline assignment: CDR1 SGHTA and CDR2 FQGTGA. Trimming left V 4 bases short and J 7 bases short, with 22 bases between. The CDR3 sequence: CASSSRSGPSRGGELFF. The CDR3 region has the DNA TGTGCCAGCAGCTCGAGGTCGGGTCCATCTCGGGGCGGGGAGCTGTTTTTT.

About this clone itself: The same CDR3 arises from other DNA sequences in this sample as well. V gene TRBV30 combines with J gene TRBJ1-6; 7 nucleotides align to TRBD1. The CDR3 runs to 12 residues. From germline, CDR1 is GTSNPN and CDR2 SVGIG (reference sequence). J was trimmed by 10 bases and V by 5 bases; bases with no gene match: 5. This CDR3 is CAWDREGSPLHF. The CDR3 DNA reads TGTGCCTGGGACAGGGAGGGATCACCCCTCCACTTT.

This clone was seen a few times. This sequence joins TRBV18 and TRBJ2-1; possibly TRBD1 for D (6 bases). The CDR3 sequence is 15 residues long. The V gene's germline CDR1 is KGHSH and CDR2 LQKENI. Trimming cost V 4 bases and J 5 bases, with 15 bases left between them. The DNA of the CDR3 is TGTGCCAGCTCACAAACATACACAGGGAACAATGAGCAGTTCTTC. Protein product: CASSQTYTGNNEQFF.

This rearrangement joins TRBV18 to TRBJ2-5; TRBD1 is a possible D gene (6 bases). V lost 3 bases, J lost 5 bases, and 13 bases lay in between. The CDR3 has 14 residues. Germline V lookup: CDR1 KGHSH, CDR2 LQKENI. The CDR3 DNA sequence: TGTGCCAGCTCACCCCAGGGGATGGGGGAGACCCAGTACTTC. Amino acid sequence: CASSPQGMGETQYF.

DNA for the CDR3: TGTGCCAGCAGTCACCTGGACAGAGATAATTCACCCCTCCACTTT. Translation gives CASSHLDRDNSPLHF. The chain is built from TRBV5-6 and TRBJ1-6; TRBD1 is a possible D gene (6 bases). The CDR3 loop spans 15 amino acids. The germline V and J ends were trimmed by 5 bases and 5 bases, with 14 bases remaining between them. CDR1 and CDR2 from the germline V gene are SGHDT and YYEEEE.

This clone occurred a few times. The chain recombines TRBV10-3 with TRBJ2-2; TRBD2 aligns across 8 bases. Germline CDR1 ENHRY, CDR2 SYGVKD. J gave up 0 bases and V 4 bases, and 4 bases lay outside the gene matches. The CDR3 is 16 amino acids. The CDR3 loop is CAISVASGSNTGELFF. The CDR3 DNA reads TGTGCCATCAGTGTGGCTAGCGGGTCGAACACCGGGGAGCTGTTTTTT.

The V and J genes are TRBV7-9 and TRBJ2-7; no firm D call. The CDR3 contains 14 residues. V was clipped by 4 bases and J by 0 bases, with 10 bases between them. Germline V lookup: CDR1 SEHNR, CDR2 FQNEAQ (reference sequence). The DNA for the CDR3 is TGTGCCAGCAGCTCGCCCGGGTCCTCCTACGAGCAGTACTTC. It is translated as CASSSPGSSYEQYF.

V usage is TRBV10-3 and J usage is TRBJ2-1; tentatively, D is TRBD2 (6 bases). The germline V gene encodes CDR1 ENHRY and CDR2 SYGVKD. V was pared by 3 bases and J by 8 bases, with 23 bases between. CDR3 size: 17 residues. The CDR3 bases are TGTGCCATCAGTGAAGTCGGGGAGGCTAGCACCTCCGATGAGCAGTTCTTC. Encoded protein: CAISEVGEASTSDEQFF.

This rearrangement joins TRBV7-6 to TRBJ2-1; 12 bases align to TRBD2. CDR3 length: 16 amino acids. J gave up 5 bases and V 4 bases, and 6 bases lay outside the gene matches. Germline assignment: CDR1 SGHVS and CDR2 FNYEAQ. Here the CDR3 reads CASSSLLAGGDNEQFF. The CDR3 nucleotides read TGTGCCAGCAGCTCCCTACTAGCGGGAGGAGACAATGAGCAGTTCTTC.

The chain couples TRBV7-6 to TRBJ1-3, with a possible D match to TRBD1 (6 bases). CDR1 and CDR2 from the germline V gene are SGHVS and FNYEAQ. The CDR3 contains 15 residues. Trimming cost V 4 bases and J 4 bases, with 14 bases left between them. CDR3 loop: CASSSDPGAGNTIYF. DNA of the CDR3: TGTGCCAGCAGCTCCGACCCAGGGGCCGGAAACACCATATATTTT. Together with reference TRBV7-6 and TRBJ1-3, the CDR3 gives the full variable domain: GAGVSQSPRYKVTKRGQDVALRCDPISGHVSLYWYRQALGQGPEFLTYFNYEAQQDKSGLPNDRFSAERPEGSISTLTIQRTEQRDSAMYRCASSSDPGAGNTIYFGEGSWLTVV.

Remarks on this clone: The sample holds other DNA sequences that translate to the same CDR3. V gene TRBV5-1 combines with J gene TRBJ2-7; D may be TRBD2 (5 bases). V was clipped by 0 bases and J by 2 bases, with 6 bases between them. Per the germline V gene, CDR1 is SGHRS and CDR2 is YFSETQ. CDR3 length: 13 residues. CDR3 in DNA: TGCGCCAGCAGCTTGGAGAGGGCCTACGAGCAGTACTTC. This encodes CASSLERAYEQYF.

This chain uses TRBV30 with TRBJ1-6; D might be TRBD1 (6 bases). The CDR3 spans 16 residues. The germline V gene has CDR1 GTSNPN and CDR2 SVGIG (reference sequence). V dropped 0 bases and J dropped 10 bases, with 19 bases sitting between them. The CDR3 loop is CAWSVPRGGRGSPLHF. The DNA of the CDR3 is TGTGCCTGGAGTGTTCCCCGGGGGGGGAGGGGGTCACCCCTCCACTTT.

J is TRBJ2-1 and V is TRBV11-1; the D gene is possibly TRBD1 (6 bases). This CDR3 contains 15 residues. Germline V CDR1 and CDR2: SGHAT, FQDESV (reference sequence). V gave up 1 base and J gave up 7 bases, with 14 bases separating them. CDR3 coding DNA: TGTGCCAGCAGCTTAGTCCAACACAGGGTGAATGAGCAGTTCTTC. Translation: CASSLVQHRVNEQFF.

The V call is TRBV6-5, the J call TRBJ1-2; TRBD1 is a possible D gene (6 bases). CDR3 length equals 12 residues. Germline CDR1 MNHEY, CDR2 SVGAGI. V lost 5 bases and J lost 10, with 14 bases in between. DNA of the CDR3: TGTGCCAGCAGTCGGACAGCCGTTGACTACACCTTC. Protein product: CASSRTAVDYTF.

This clone was observed a single time. This rearrangement joins TRBV27 to TRBJ2-5, with TRBD2 matching over 7 bases. The assigned J gene may be wrong: the sequence end matches TRBJ2-7 better. The CDR3 length is 12 residues. Germline loops: CDR1 MNHEY, CDR2 SMNVEV (reference sequence). The CDR3 sequence: CACRSAGLEQYF. The CDR3 DNA reads TGTGCCTGCCGGTCAGCGGGACTCGAGCAGTACTTC.

The chain joins TRBV9 to TRBJ2-3; D unclear. The CDR3 is made up of 14 amino acids. CDR1 and CDR2 (germline): SGDLS, YYNGEE. V dropped 0 bases and J dropped 2 bases, with 7 bases sitting between them. The CDR3 here is CASSVASYTDTQYF. The CDR3 region has the DNA TGTGCCAGCAGCGTAGCTAGTTACACAGATACGCAGTATTTT.

V usage is TRBV7-6 and J usage is TRBJ2-7; 9 nucleotides match TRBD1. The CDR3 consists of 14 residues. Germline V lookup: CDR1 SGHVS, CDR2 FNYEAQ. The J segment lost 2 bases and the V segment lost 4 bases, leaving 3 bases of the junction unmatched. CDR3 sequence: CASSSGTGPYEQYF. CDR3 DNA: TGTGCCAGCAGCTCCGGGACAGGGCCCTACGAGCAGTACTTC. The entire variable domain, with the rest obtained from reference TRBV7-6 and TRBJ2-7, is as follows: GAGVSQSPRYKVTKRGQDVALRCDPISGHVSLYWYRQALGQGPEFLTYFNYEAQQDKSGLPNDRFSAERPEGSISTLTIQRTEQRDSAMYRCASSSGTGPYEQYFGPGTRLTVT.

This sequence joins TRBV7-2 and TRBJ2-1, with D possibly TRBD2 on 5 matching bases. Germline V CDR1 and CDR2: SGHTA, FQGNSA. The CDR3 consists of 17 residues. V lost 3 bases and J 0 bases, leaving 15 bases between the germline ends. CDR3 sequence (DNA): TGTGCCAGCAGCTTCCGAAGGGCCACTAGCTCCTACAATGAGCAGTTCTTC. Amino acids: CASSFRRATSSYNEQFF.

The V and J genes are TRBV30 and TRBJ1-6; 7 positions agree with TRBD1. This CDR3 region has 14 residues. V gave up 4 bases and J gave up 9 bases; unmatched junction bases: 9. The V gene's germline CDR1 is GTSNPN and CDR2 SVGIG (reference sequence). The CDR3 DNA sequence: TGTGCCTGGATCCGACAGGGTAACGGTTCACCCCTCCACTTT. Its translation is CAWIRQGNGSPLHF.

V gene TRBV7-2 combines with J gene TRBJ1-2; D remains ambiguous. Germline V lookup: CDR1 SGHTA, CDR2 FQGNSA. This CDR3 comprises 14 residues. Trimming took off 2 bases at V and 3 bases at J, with 10 bases between the two ends. The chain's CDR3 is CASSLNRADYGYTF. The DNA for the CDR3 is TGTGCCAGCAGCTTAAACAGAGCTGACTATGGCTACACCTTC.

V is TRBV19 and J is TRBJ1-1; D gene ambiguous. This CDR3 has 15 residues. Germline V gene lookup returns CDR1 LNHDA and CDR2 SQIVND (reference sequence). V lost 2 bases to trimming and J lost 0 bases, with 10 bases between them. The CDR3 sequence: CASSIRGDMNTEAFF. CDR3 bases: TGTGCCAGTAGTATACGGGGAGATATGAACACTGAAGCTTTCTTT.

This clone was recorded a few times. The chain links TRBV19 to TRBJ2-7; TRBD2 matches at 7 bases. CDR1 is LNHDA, CDR2 SQIVND, per germline (reference sequence). V trimming: 5 bases; J trimming: 4 bases; junction bases outside the gene matches: 8. This CDR3 comprises 14 residues. Here the CDR3 DNA reads TGTGCCAGTAGTTCACCGGGACTACAATACGAGCAGTACTTC. The encoded protein is CASSSPGLQYEQYF.

This clone was observed a few times. The chain has TRBV4-1 and TRBJ2-1; TRBD2 matches at 13 bases. From germline, CDR1 is MGHRA and CDR2 YSYEKL. V lost 4 bases, J lost 6 bases, and 9 bases stayed unmatched. The CDR3 is made up of 17 amino acids. The chain's CDR3 is CASSPQVRLAGGNEQFF. The CDR3 coding sequence is TGCGCCAGCAGCCCTCAAGTTAGACTAGCGGGAGGCAATGAGCAGTTCTTC.

This chain joins TRBV4-3 and TRBJ1-2; 8 bases fit TRBD1. Trimming removed 2 bases from V and 7 bases from J; junction bases left unmatched: 3. CDR3 length: 13 amino acids. Germline V lookup: CDR1 LGHNA, CDR2 YSLEER. CDR3 in amino acids: CASSQQQGVGYTF. The DNA of the CDR3 is TGCGCCAGCAGCCAACAACAGGGGGTTGGCTACACCTTC.

Remarks on this clone: This clone may be a read error of a much larger clone one base away. This sequence joins TRBV28 and TRBJ2-7; no definite D call. Germline CDR1 is MDHEN and CDR2 is SYDVKM. The CDR3 consists of 11 residues. Trimming removed 5 bases at V and 3 bases at J, with 5 bases between. The CDR3 DNA reads TGTGCCAGCAGTCGATTCTACGAGCAGTACTTC. This encodes CASSRFYEQYF. The full variable domain, with the rest looked up from reference TRBV28 and TRBJ2-7, is DVKVTQSSRYLVKRTGEKVFLECVQDMDHENMFWYRQDPGLGLRLIYFSYDVKMKEKGDIPEGYSVSREKKERFSLILESASTNQTSMYLCASSRFYEQYFGPGTRLTVT.

The chain recombines TRBV10-3 with TRBJ2-7; no clear D. V lost 3 bases, J lost 9 bases, and 18 bases lay in between. The CDR3 length is 14 residues. Germline V gene sequence: CDR1 ENHRY, CDR2 SYGVKD. This chain's CDR3 is CAISDIAGAIGQYF. Written as DNA, the CDR3 is TGTGCCATCAGTGATATAGCAGGAGCAATTGGGCAGTACTTC.